The clone carrying this T cell receptor (beta chain) was recorded at least ten times. The data belong to a study of CD8+CD57+ T cells in acquired aplastic anemia. Genomic DNA, the template, was used for profiling of the TCR beta VDJ and CDR3. MiXCR, applied by TCRdb to the reads, yields one record per CDR3 protein. The table shows about 240,000 distinct CDR3 sequences, with around 43% occurring only once. V was pared by 0 bases and J by 9 bases, with 6 bases of the junction left unmatched. The CDR3 runs to 16 residues. Germline V gene sequence: CDR1 LGHNA, CDR2 YNFKEQ. Previously, flow cytometry had revealed CD8+CD57+ cell expansion in the patients chosen for sequencing.

Sequences were obtained from sorted CD4+, CD8+, or CD8+CD57+ T cells (not recorded which) from PBMCs. The source of this sequence is a human donor with aplastic anemia. The chain joins TRBV4-2 to TRBJ1-6, with 9 positions matching TRBD1. The CDR3 loop reads CASSQEGTGFRSPLHF. Here the CDR3 DNA reads TGTGCCAGCAGCCAAGAAGGGACAGGGTTTCGTTCACCCCTCCACTTT.